One and the same sample provided the 25 T cell receptor beta chains below, sequenced in a study of cytomegalovirus exposure and HLA in healthy donors. The study ran its PCR with 60 Vbeta and 13 Jbeta primers. Using immunoSEQ multiplex PCR, the repertoire was profiled, and TCRdb retains in-frame clones only, with some absent. The data show about 73,000 clones, about three quarters seen once. Sequences were obtained from PBMCs. These receptors came from a male donor in good health and CMV-seronegative.

The chain couples TRBV11-2 to TRBJ2-3; weak D call: TRBD1 (6 bases). This CDR3 has 13 residues. CDR1 and CDR2 (germline): SGHAT, FQNNGV. With 5 bases removed from V and 4 bases from J, the gap between germline ends came to 10 bases. The chain's CDR3 is CASSPGQPDTQYF. The CDR3 DNA follows: TGTGCCAGCAGCCCCGGACAGCCAGATACGCAGTATTTT.

The chain couples TRBV27 to TRBJ2-1; TRBD2 matches at 7 bases. V lost 1 base, J lost 0 bases, and 6 bases stayed unmatched. CDR1 is MNHEY, CDR2 SMNVEV, per germline (reference sequence). The CDR3 length is 17 residues. CDR3 region: CASSLWGLPLSYNEQFF. The CDR3 bases are TGTGCCAGCAGTTTATGGGGACTACCACTCTCCTACAATGAGCAGTTCTTC.

This clone was recorded once. This rearrangement joins TRBV25-1 to TRBJ1-6; no clear D gene. In germline, CDR1 is MGHDK, CDR2 SYGVNS. The V and J ends lost 1 base and 3 bases respectively, with 10 bases between them. The CDR3 contains 16 residues. CDR3 sequence reads: CASSESGEYYNSPLHF. The CDR3 region has the DNA TGTGCCAGCAGTGAATCCGGGGAATACTATAATTCACCCCTCCACTTT.

The CDR3 DNA sequence: TGTGCCAGCAGCTATATCGACTCCTCTGGCGAGCAGTACTTC. The encoded protein is CASSYIDSSGEQYF. V gene TRBV7-6 combines with J gene TRBJ2-7, with no clear D. Per the germline V gene, CDR1 is SGHVS and CDR2 is FNYEAQ. The CDR3 consists of 14 residues. The V end lost 4 bases, the J end lost 6 bases, and 16 bases lay between the germline ends.

This clone was observed a few times. This sequence joins TRBV15 and TRBJ1-5, with D possibly being TRBD1 (5 bases). The V gene lost 2 bases and the J gene lost 1 base, with 6 bases spanning the gap. The CDR3 consists of 14 residues. The germline V gene encodes CDR1 LNHNV and CDR2 YYDKDF (reference sequence). This CDR3 is CATSRQGSNQPQHF. CDR3 coding DNA: TGTGCCACCAGCAGACAGGGAAGCAATCAGCCCCAGCATTTT.

This clone has only a few counts. This chain links TRBV19 with TRBJ2-7; no clear D. There are 18 residues in the CDR3. In germline, CDR1 is LNHDA, CDR2 SQIVND (reference sequence). V was pared by 1 base and J by 0 bases, with 19 bases between. The CDR3 spells CASSIVGPQTFSSYEQYF. CDR3 coding DNA: TGTGCCAGTAGTATAGTTGGGCCCCAAACCTTCTCCTCCTACGAGCAGTACTTC. Combining the CDR3 with reference TRBV19 and TRBJ2-7 gives the whole variable domain DGGITQSPKYLFRKEGQNVTLSCEQNLNHDAMYWYRQDPGQGLRLIYYSQIVNDFQKGDIAEGYSVSREKKESFPLTVTSAQKNPTAFYLCASSIVGPQTFSSYEQYFGPGTRLTVT.

V and J are TRBV6-4 and TRBJ1-3; D unclear. The CDR3 is made up of 15 amino acids. The germline CDR1 and CDR2 sequences are MRHNA and SNTAGT. Trimming took off 0 bases at V and 2 bases at J, with 8 bases between the two ends. CDR3 protein: CASSDSRGPGNTIYF. CDR3 DNA sequence: TGTGCCAGCAGTGACTCGAGAGGTCCTGGAAACACCATATATTTT.

The chain links TRBV6-1 to TRBJ1-2; maybe TRBD1 (6 bases). CDR3 length: 15 residues. In germline, CDR1 is MNHNS, CDR2 SASEGT. V was clipped by 6 bases and J by 4 bases, with 18 bases between them. CDR3 bases: TGTGCCAGCAGGAGGGGGTCCGGGGAGTCCTATGGCTACACCTTC. Its protein is CASRRGSGESYGYTF.

A remark on this clone: One junction end does not reproduce the germline sequence, and a read error may be involved. J is TRBJ1-2 and V is TRBV7-9; D is perhaps TRBD1 (6 bases). The CDR3 runs to 15 residues. From germline, CDR1 is SEHNR and CDR2 FQNEAQ (reference sequence). The CDR3 nucleotides are TGTGCCAGCAGCTTTGGTGGGGGGGGCGCGAATGGCTACCCCTTC. Translating it yields CASSFGGGGANGYPF.

V usage is TRBV5-4 and J usage is TRBJ2-5, with 7 bases identical to TRBD1. Germline CDR1 reads SGHNT; CDR2 reads YYREEE (reference sequence). This CDR3 has 14 amino acids. V lost 3 bases, J lost 2 bases, and 4 bases stayed unmatched. Written as DNA, the CDR3 is TGTGCCAGCAGCTATGGGACAGATCAAGAGACCCAGTACTTC. It translates to CASSYGTDQETQYF.

On this clone: A junction boundary mismatches the germline segment, possibly from a read error. The chain joins TRBV30 to TRBJ1-2; no firm D call. The germline gives CDR1 GTSNPN, CDR2 SVGIG (reference sequence). The CDR3 totals 12 residues. The CDR3 spells CAWTPTNYGYPF. CDR3 nucleotide sequence: TGTGCCTGGACTCCAACTAACTATGGCTACCCCTTC. Full variable domain (remainder filled in from reference TRBV30 and TRBJ1-2): SQTIHQWPATLVQPVGSPLSLECTVEGTSNPNLYWYRQAAGRGLQLLFYSVGIGQISSEVPQNLSASRPQDRQFILSSKKLLLSDSGFYLCAWTPTNYGYPFGSGTRLTVV.

The chain recombines TRBV11-1 with TRBJ2-3, with a weak D call TRBD1 (6 bases). This CDR3 is built from 16 residues. The V gene lost 1 base and the J gene lost 3 bases, with 14 bases spanning the gap. Germline lookup yields CDR1 SGHAT and CDR2 FQDESV (reference sequence). In DNA form, the CDR3 reads TGTGCCAGCAGCTTAGGCGCACAGGGTTCAACAGATACGCAGTATTTT. Protein: CASSLGAQGSTDTQYF.

This clone is a singleton in its sample. V and J are TRBV4-2 and TRBJ2-1, with TRBD1 matching over 9 bases. CDR3 length: 15 residues. With V trimmed by 0 bases and J by 6 bases, 3 bases remained unmatched. Per the germline V gene, CDR1 is LGHNA and CDR2 is YNFKEQ. CDR3 sequence: CASSQEGQGTNEQFF. CDR3 nucleotides: TGTGCCAGCAGCCAAGAGGGACAGGGAACCAATGAGCAGTTCTTC.

The chain employs TRBV28 and TRBJ2-1; D is possibly TRBD2 (6 bases). The V and J ends lost 3 bases and 9 bases respectively, with 6 bases between them. Germline V gives CDR1 MDHEN, CDR2 SYDVKM. CDR3 size: 11 residues. The CDR3 sequence: CASSLRGEQFF. The CDR3, as DNA: TGTGCCAGCAGTTTGCGGGGTGAGCAGTTCTTC.

This chain joins TRBV7-6 and TRBJ2-1; 7 bases are shared with TRBD1. The CDR3 spans 14 residues. J lost 10 bases, V lost 3 bases, and 9 bases had no gene match. Germline lookup yields CDR1 SGHVS and CDR2 FNYEAQ. The CDR3 nucleotides are TGTGCCAGCAGCTTTGGGACAGTCGTAAGGGAGCAGTTCTTC. This encodes CASSFGTVVREQFF.

The CDR3 region has the DNA TGTGCCAGCTCCGTGAACACCGGGGAGCTGTTTTTT. Encoded protein: CASSVNTGELFF. The rearrangement joins TRBV18 to TRBJ2-2; D call uncertain. CDR1 and CDR2 (germline): KGHSH, LQKENI. The length of the CDR3 is 12 residues. Trimming removed 6 bases at V and 1 base at J, with 3 bases between. The whole variable domain, remainder taken from reference TRBV18 and TRBJ2-2, is NAGVMQNPRHLVRRRGQEARLRCSPMKGHSHVYWYRQLPEEGLKFMVYLQKENIIDESGMPKERFSAEFPKEGPSILRIQQVVRGDSAAYFCASSVNTGELFFGEGSRLTVL.

V gene TRBV28 combines with J gene TRBJ2-5; D is unclear. CDR1 and CDR2 (germline): MDHEN, SYDVKM. There are 11 residues in the CDR3. V was trimmed by 2 bases and J by 5 bases, leaving 3 bases between them. This CDR3 reads CASSLQETQYF. The CDR3 nucleotides read TGTGCCAGCAGTTTACAGGAGACCCAGTACTTC.

The J gene is TRBJ1-4, the V gene TRBV18, with TRBD1 matching over 7 bases. The germline CDR1 and CDR2 sequences are KGHSH and LQKENI. CDR3 length: 14 residues. Germline trimming cut 3 bases from V and 6 bases from J; bases unmatched to any gene: 4. As DNA, the CDR3 is TGTGCCAGCTCACCTGGGACAGCGGATGAAAAACTGTTTTTT. Protein: CASSPGTADEKLFF. The full variable domain, completed using reference TRBV18 and TRBJ1-4, is NAGVMQNPRHLVRRRGQEARLRCSPMKGHSHVYWYRQLPEEGLKFMVYLQKENIIDESGMPKERFSAEFPKEGPSILRIQQVVRGDSAAYFCASSPGTADEKLFFGSGTQLSVL.

The rearrangement links TRBV9 to TRBJ1-5, with unresolved D. This CDR3 is built from 12 residues. Germline V gives CDR1 SGDLS, CDR2 YYNGEE. V was clipped by 6 bases and J by 2 bases, with 6 bases between them. CDR3 DNA: TGTGCCAGCATATCCCGCAATCAGCCCCAGCATTTT. Translated: CASISRNQPQHF.

In this sample, this clone turned up a few times. The DNA for the CDR3 is TGTGCCAGCAGCTTAGCGAAACTAGCGGGAGGGCGAAGCTACGAGCAGTACTTC. This sequence encodes CASSLAKLAGGRSYEQYF. This chain connects TRBV7-9 to TRBJ2-7; 13 nucleotides line up with TRBD2. The CDR3 is 18 amino acids. Germline trimming cut 0 bases from V and 3 bases from J; bases unmatched to any gene: 8. Looked up from germline, CDR1 is SEHNR and CDR2 is FQNEAQ (reference sequence).

The rearrangement uses TRBV6-6 and TRBJ1-1; possible D gene TRBD1, 5 bases. CDR3 length: 15 amino acids. The V end lost 1 base, the J end lost 3 bases, and 12 bases lay between the germline ends. The germline CDR1 and CDR2 sequences are MNHNY and SVGAGI (reference sequence). The DNA for the CDR3 is TGTGCCAGCAGTTACTTTACGACAGTAGACACTGAAGCTTTCTTT. Translation gives CASSYFTTVDTEAFF.

This chain connects TRBV5-4 to TRBJ2-1; 7 bases are shared with TRBD2. CDR1 and CDR2 from the germline V gene are SGHNT and YYREEE (reference sequence). The CDR3 totals 16 residues. V gave up 4 bases and J gave up 5 bases; unmatched junction bases: 12. The CDR3 DNA reads as TGTGCCAGCAGCGATGGGTCTAGCGGCAGACACAATGAGCAGTTCTTC. It codes for CASSDGSSGRHNEQFF.

V is TRBV7-8 and J is TRBJ2-5; D unclear. The DNA end favors TRBJ2-7, so the J call may be wrong. The CDR3 contains 12 residues. Per the germline V gene, CDR1 is SGHVS and CDR2 is FQNEAQ. CDR3 DNA: TGTGCCAGCAGTCAGGTAACCTACGAGCAGTACTTC. Its translation: CASSQVTYEQYF.

The genes are TRBV25-1 and TRBJ2-5, with TRBD1 matching 7 bases. The germline V gene has CDR1 MGHDK and CDR2 SYGVNS. The CDR3 covers 13 residues. V dropped 7 bases and J dropped 4; count of bases not matched to a gene: 6. This CDR3 is CASNRRTGETQYF. CDR3 DNA sequence: TGTGCCAGCAATCGTCGGACAGGAGAGACCCAGTACTTC.

The V and J genes are TRBV4-2 and TRBJ2-1; 7 bases fit TRBD2. Per the germline V gene, CDR1 is LGHNA and CDR2 is YNFKEQ. The CDR3 is made up of 15 amino acids. V dropped 3 bases and J dropped 5; count of bases not matched to a gene: 7. The CDR3 DNA follows: TGTGCCAGCAGCCATAGGGAGGGCCCGAACAATGAGCAGTTCTTC. Translated: CASSHREGPNNEQFF.